This TCR beta chain originates from a study of long-term antiretroviral therapy in people with HIV. Overall study context: It was about a decade after the earliest samples that the 2015 immediate-ART recommendation appeared.

Survey-level resolution applied to immunoSEQ assay v3.0. Data came from immunoSEQ multiplex PCR; TCRdb stores just in-frame clones and leaves some out. This sample has about 20,000 clones, with approximately 73% found just once. This clone has only one observation. Antigen specificity is unknown. Study conclusions and caveats: The study found narrower CDR3 length ranges in HIV repertoires than in controls. Viral resistance, ART adherence and therapy changes all lacked available data.

This CDR3 spans 18 amino acids. The germline V gene encodes CDR1 GTSNPN and CDR2 SVGIG (reference sequence). Trimming took off 0 bases at V and 5 bases at J, with 24 bases between the two ends. J is TRBJ2-3 and V is TRBV30, with D tentatively TRBD1 (6 bases). The sequenced sample was unsorted PBMCs, obtained 2.5 years before starting antiretroviral therapy. This clonotype originated in a woman aged 45-60 years with HIV. Here the CDR3 DNA reads TGTGCCTGGAGTGTAGCGTCCTCAGGGGCCTCCGGAGTAGATACGCAGTATTTT. Amino acid sequence: CAWSVASSGASGVDTQYF. Full variable domain (missing parts from reference TRBV30 and TRBJ2-3): SQTIHQWPATLVQPVGSPLSLECTVEGTSNPNLYWYRQAAGRGLQLLFYSVGIGQISSEVPQNLSASRPQDRQFILSSKKLLLSDSGFYLCAWSVASSGASGVDTQYFGPGTRLTVL.